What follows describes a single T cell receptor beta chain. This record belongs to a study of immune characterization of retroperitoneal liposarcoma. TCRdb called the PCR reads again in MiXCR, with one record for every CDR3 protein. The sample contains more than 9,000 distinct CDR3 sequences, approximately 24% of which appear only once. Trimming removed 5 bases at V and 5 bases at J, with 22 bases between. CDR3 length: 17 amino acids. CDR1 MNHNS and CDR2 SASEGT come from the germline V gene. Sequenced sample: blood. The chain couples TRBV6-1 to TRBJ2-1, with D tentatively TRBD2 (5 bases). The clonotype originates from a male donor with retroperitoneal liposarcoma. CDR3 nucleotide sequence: TGTGCCAGCAGTCCGCTTTTGGGTTTGCCCGGGGACAATGAGCAGTTCTTC. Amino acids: CASSPLLGLPGDNEQFF.